One T cell receptor beta chain is described in this entry. Its antigen specificity is not known. Per-base quality was not reported, and no clone a single base away is much larger than it. These data belong to a study of early T cells in non-severe SARS-CoV-2 infection (dated by TCRdb to the early 2020s). Regarding the study in general: Bulk RNA from unsorted whole blood was used for TCR sequencing, so alpha and beta chains could not be paired. Here is what the overall study found, with its caveats: VDJdb matching was skewed toward anti-spike CD8 responses, so virus-specific expansions were likely underestimated and private and CD4 specificities were missed.

The cysteine opens and the phenylalanine closes a CDR3 of 13 amino acids. Only CDR3 DNA remains: 39 bases, in frame from the first base. Reading the germline V gene gives CDR1 SGHDT and CDR2 YYEEEE. The V end loses 3 bases and the J end loses 6 bases, and a stretch of 13 bases separates them. The library was prepared using 5' RACE. The sample was run on a NextSeq 500. In the TCR library protocol, unique molecular identifiers were attached to individual cDNA molecules to correct for PCR bias and sequencing error. Sequencing covered both TCR alpha and beta chains, and within each sample the abundances of alpha and beta sequences were tightly co-correlated. Turning to the authors' computational methods: Decombinator V4 was used to annotate the V gene, J gene and CDR3 of the TCR sequences. Expanded TCRs were defined as changing significantly between any two time points under a Poisson model with p below 0.0001. TCR abundances were normalised to the total number of TCRs sequenced per sample and were expressed as counts per million. TRAV1-2 paired with TRAJ12, TRAJ20 or TRAJ33 defined MAIT TCRs, while TRAV10 paired with TRAJ18 defined iNKT TCRs. VDJdb, accessed 1 November 2021, was searched for CMV, EBV and SARS-CoV-2 annotated TCRs, with TCRs annotated for multiple antigens excluded. The public sequencing data were trimmed at Q25 with fastp and processed into clonotypes with MiXCR by TCRdb, which kept only in-frame beta chains. Rows with a matching CDR3 protein are joined into one entry that keeps the most common DNA and genes. The V and J calls here are based on TCRdb, not the publication. The sample records tens of thousands of distinct CDR3 sequences, roughly 10% of which are singletons. The ten largest make up 12% of the sample.

This was a case-control study nested in a cohort of healthcare workers in London, UK, who had nasopharyngeal swab PCR tests and blood samples taken every week. Healthcare workers were recruited during the week of the UK lockdown, between 23 and 31 March 2020, and followed weekly for up to 16 weeks. Specimen: whole blood, collected at baseline. The source of this sequence is an adult who was a healthcare worker with PCR-confirmed SARS-CoV-2 infection or an uninfected control (not recorded which). This chain is built from TRBV5-6 and TRBJ2-7, and TRBD1 may be the D gene, going by 6 matching bases. The CDR3 reads as follows: CASSYREWSEQYF. The DNA sequence is as follows: TGTGCCAGCAGCTACAGGGAGTGGTCCGAGCAGTACTTC.